Listed below are T cell receptor beta chains from one sample, sequenced in a study of T-cell memory formation after mild COVID-19. TCRdb itself ran the 5' RACE reads through MiXCR, one entry per CDR3 protein. The repertoire has about 240,000 distinct CDR3 sequences, over 9% of them found once; the top ten carry more than 20%. Sequencing was performed on PBMCs or a T cell subset sorted from them (not recorded which). These receptor sequences come from a man aged 18 to 35 who had mild COVID-19 (a few samples of this study predate the infection). Cell type and time point are not known. CDR3s include the opening cysteine and the closing phenylalanine or tryptophan. The D gene is left open where the match is weak. A clone size is listed for some rows: how often the clone was seen (once, few, many), or a class if it is expanded.

D gene: NA; V gene: TRBV7-2; clone size: NA; J gene: TRBJ2-4; CDR3 protein: CASSLATTGQGGYIQYF; CDR3 DNA: TGTGCCAGCAGCTTAGCTACTACCGGACAAGGAGGGTACATTCAGTACTTC
D gene: NA; V gene: TRBV28; clone size: NA; J gene: TRBJ1-2; CDR3 protein: CASSRPGVGYGYTF; CDR3 DNA: TGTGCCAGCAGTAGACCCGGGGTGGGCTATGGCTACACCTTC
D gene: TRBD2; V gene: TRBV9; clone size: NA; J gene: TRBJ2-3; CDR3 protein: CASSASGGNTDTQYF; CDR3 DNA: TGTGCCAGCAGCGCTAGCGGGGGGAACACAGATACGCAGTATTTT
D gene: TRBD1; V gene: TRBV6-5; clone size: NA; J gene: TRBJ1-2; CDR3 protein: CASSYRAGGIGYGYTF; CDR3 DNA: TGTGCCAGCAGTTATAGGGCAGGGGGCATTGGCTATGGCTACACCTTC
D gene: TRBD1; V gene: TRBV6-9; clone size: NA; J gene: TRBJ1-2; CDR3 protein: CASRPRGSNYGYTF; CDR3 DNA: TGTGCCAGCAGACCCAGGGGGAGTAACTATGGCTACACCTTC
D gene: NA; V gene: TRBV7-3; clone size: NA; J gene: TRBJ1-3; CDR3 protein: CASSPNFAGNTIYF; CDR3 DNA: TGTGCCAGCAGCCCGAACTTCGCTGGAAACACCATATATTTT
D gene: NA; V gene: TRBV12-3/TRBV12-4; clone size: NA; J gene: TRBJ1-6; CDR3 protein: CASTPAPGSSPLHF; CDR3 DNA: TGTGCCAGCACCCCGGCGCCGGGGAGTTCACCCCTCCACTTT
D gene: NA; V gene: TRBV2; clone size: few; J gene: TRBJ2-4; CDR3 protein: CASSGDNNAKNIQYF; CDR3 DNA: TGTGCCAGCAGCGGGGACAACAACGCCAAAAACATTCAGTACTTC
D gene: TRBD1; V gene: TRBV7-2; clone size: NA; J gene: TRBJ1-6; CDR3 protein: CASRRTGVNSPLHF; CDR3 DNA: TGTGCCAGCAGGAGGACAGGGGTAAATTCACCCCTCCACTTT
D gene: NA; V gene: TRBV15; clone size: few; J gene: TRBJ2-1; CDR3 protein: CATSQQYVYNEQFF; CDR3 DNA: TGTGCCACCAGCCAACAGTACGTCTACAATGAGCAGTTCTTC
D gene: NA; V gene: TRBV7-3; clone size: NA; J gene: TRBJ1-5; CDR3 protein: CASSLARSGTRMAEPQHF; CDR3 DNA: TGTGCCAGCAGCCTAGCGCGCTCCGGGACGCGAATGGCAGAGCCCCAGCATTTT
D gene: TRBD2; V gene: TRBV10-3; clone size: many; J gene: TRBJ2-3; CDR3 protein: CATGLAGPTDTQYF; CDR3 DNA: TGTGCCACCGGACTAGCGGGACCCACAGATACGCAGTATTTT
D gene: TRBD2; V gene: TRBV12-3/TRBV12-4; clone size: many; J gene: TRBJ2-7; CDR3 protein: CASSFTSGGGDQQYF; CDR3 DNA: TGTGCCAGCAGCTTTACCAGCGGGGGCGGAGATCAGCAGTACTTC
D gene: TRBD2; V gene: TRBV4-3; clone size: many; J gene: TRBJ2-1; CDR3 protein: CASSQPMAGGYNEQFF; CDR3 DNA: TGCGCCAGCAGCCAACCGATGGCGGGGGGGTACAATGAGCAGTTCTTC
D gene: TRBD1; V gene: TRBV6-6; clone size: few; J gene: TRBJ2-1; CDR3 protein: CASSSPTGTGVHEQFF; CDR3 DNA: TGTGCCAGCAGTTCGCCGACCGGGACAGGGGTCCATGAGCAGTTCTTC
D gene: TRBD2; V gene: TRBV5-1; clone size: NA; J gene: TRBJ2-3; CDR3 protein: CASSFGLAGGSTDTQYF; CDR3 DNA: TGCGCCAGCAGTTTTGGACTAGCGGGGGGGAGCACAGATACGCAGTATTTT
D gene: NA; V gene: TRBV7-2; clone size: many; J gene: TRBJ2-5; CDR3 protein: CASSLLERWGTQYF; CDR3 DNA: TGTGCCAGCAGCTTACTAGAGCGATGGGGGACCCAGTACTTC
D gene: TRBD1; V gene: TRBV5-6; clone size: few; J gene: TRBJ1-2; CDR3 protein: CASSFDRARYGYTF; CDR3 DNA: TGTGCCAGCAGCTTTGACAGGGCGCGTTACGGCTACACCTTC
D gene: NA; V gene: TRBV25-1; clone size: few; J gene: TRBJ1-3; CDR3 protein: CASSPRWENTIYF; CDR3 DNA: TGTGCCAGCAGTCCCCGTTGGGAAAACACCATATATTTT
D gene: TRBD1; V gene: TRBV18; clone size: many; J gene: TRBJ2-7; CDR3 protein: CASLTGPNSYEQYF; CDR3 DNA: TGTGCCAGCCTGACAGGGCCAAATTCCTACGAGCAGTACTTC
D gene: NA; V gene: TRBV15; clone size: few; J gene: TRBJ1-4; CDR3 protein: CATSRANTATNEKLFF; CDR3 DNA: TGTGCCACCAGCAGGGCAAACACCGCAACTAATGAAAAACTGTTTTTT
D gene: NA; V gene: TRBV9; clone size: NA; J gene: TRBJ1-4; CDR3 protein: CASSPSVATNEKLFF; CDR3 DNA: TGTGCCAGCAGCCCCTCAGTTGCAACTAATGAAAAACTGTTTTTT
D gene: TRBD2; V gene: TRBV9; clone size: few; J gene: TRBJ2-1; CDR3 protein: CASSPGTSVPREQFF; CDR3 DNA: TGTGCCAGCAGCCCAGGGACTAGCGTGCCGCGCGAGCAGTTCTTC
D gene: NA; V gene: TRBV18; clone size: few; J gene: TRBJ1-2; CDR3 protein: CASSPGTPNYGYTF; CDR3 DNA: TGTGCCAGCTCACCAGGGACACCCAACTATGGCTACACCTTC
D gene: TRBD2; V gene: TRBV7-2; clone size: NA; J gene: TRBJ2-3; CDR3 protein: CASSYNRGGLGGTQYF; CDR3 DNA: TGTGCCAGCAGCTACAACCGGGGGGGCTTGGGCGGTACGCAGTATTTT
D gene: NA; V gene: TRBV20-1; clone size: few; J gene: TRBJ1-5; CDR3 protein: CSARGPGGSNQPQHF; CDR3 DNA: TGCAGTGCTAGAGGCCCCGGGGGGAGCAATCAGCCCCAGCATTTT
D gene: NA; V gene: TRBV24-1; clone size: few; J gene: TRBJ2-3; CDR3 protein: CATSDLWDSTDTQYF; CDR3 DNA: TGTGCCACCAGTGATTTATGGGACTCCACAGATACGCAGTATTTT
D gene: NA; V gene: TRBV10-2; clone size: NA; J gene: TRBJ2-5; CDR3 protein: CASWEVRQQETQYF; CDR3 DNA: TGCGCCAGCTGGGAAGTCCGACAGCAAGAGACCCAGTACTTC
D gene: TRBD1; V gene: TRBV20-1; clone size: few; J gene: TRBJ1-2; CDR3 protein: CSARDNDRDLYGYTF; CDR3 DNA: TGCAGTGCTAGAGACAACGACAGGGACTTGTATGGCTACACCTTC